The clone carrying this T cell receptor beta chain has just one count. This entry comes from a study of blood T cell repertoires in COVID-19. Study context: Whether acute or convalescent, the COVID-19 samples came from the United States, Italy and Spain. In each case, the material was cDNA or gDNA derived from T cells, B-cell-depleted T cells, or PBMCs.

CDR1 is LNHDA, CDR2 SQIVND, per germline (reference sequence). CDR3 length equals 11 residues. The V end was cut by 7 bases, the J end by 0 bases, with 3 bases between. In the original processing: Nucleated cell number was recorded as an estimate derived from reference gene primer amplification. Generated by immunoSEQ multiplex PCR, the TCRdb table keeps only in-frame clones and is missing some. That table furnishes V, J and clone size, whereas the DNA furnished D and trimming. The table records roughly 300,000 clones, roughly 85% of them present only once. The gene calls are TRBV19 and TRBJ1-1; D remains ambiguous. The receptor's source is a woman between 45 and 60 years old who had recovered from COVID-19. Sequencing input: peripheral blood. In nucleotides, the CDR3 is TGTGCCAGTACGGTGAACACTGAAGCTTTCTTT. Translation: CASTVNTEAFF. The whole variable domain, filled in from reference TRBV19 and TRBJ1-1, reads DGGITQSPKYLFRKEGQNVTLSCEQNLNHDAMYWYRQDPGQGLRLIYYSQIVNDFQKGDIAEGYSVSREKKESFPLTVTSAQKNPTAFYLCASTVNTEAFFGQGTRLTVV.